Below are 5 T cell receptor beta chains sequenced from a single sample in a study of T-cell reconstitution after alpha-beta-depleted transplantation in children. The library targeted TCRbeta and was prepared with unique molecular identifiers. TCRdb independently ran MiXCR on the PCR reads; one entry per CDR3 protein. The sample has under 450,000 distinct CDR3 sequences, 16% seen once; the top ten hold 29%. Sequencing used PBMCs, mostly from graft donor cells, obtained 360 days after TCRalphabeta/CD19-depleted stem cell transplant. The receptors derive from a boy in the first two years of life who had a stem cell transplant for Wiskott-Aldrich syndrome, so the T cells may come from the graft donor.

This clonotype was seen repeatedly, ten times or more. CDR3 in amino acids: CATSDRGSRETQYF. CDR3 nucleotide sequence: TGTGCCACCAGTGATCGAGGGTCGCGGGAGACCCAGTACTTC. J is TRBJ2-5 and V is TRBV24-1, with D possibly TRBD2 on 5 matching bases. Trimming removed 3 bases at V and 5 bases at J, with 12 bases between. Per the germline V gene, CDR1 is KGHDR and CDR2 is SFDVKD. CDR3 length equals 14 residues.

The chain has TRBV5-1 and TRBJ2-4; tentatively, D is TRBD2 (6 bases). The germline V gene has CDR1 SGHRS and CDR2 YFSETQ. This CDR3 is 15 amino acids long. V lost 0 bases to trimming and J lost 6 bases, with 13 bases between them. The CDR3 loop is CASSLDRGLRNIQYF. The CDR3 nucleotides are TGCGCCAGCAGCTTGGATCGGGGACTCAGAAACATTCAGTACTTC.

The chain uses TRBV6-5 and TRBJ2-7; a weak D match, TRBD2 (6 bases). Per the germline V gene, CDR1 is MNHEY and CDR2 is SVGAGI. CDR3 size: 17 residues. The V end was cut by 5 bases, the J end by 0 bases, with 20 bases between. This CDR3 reads CASSHKSGGASSYEQYF. CDR3 bases: TGTGCCAGCAGTCATAAATCTGGCGGGGCGAGCTCCTACGAGCAGTACTTC.

This rearrangement joins TRBV28 to TRBJ2-1; weak D call: TRBD1 (5 bases). The length of the CDR3 is 11 residues. Germline V gene data show CDR1 as MDHEN and CDR2 as SYDVKM. The CDR3 loop reads CGARDYNEQFF. The CDR3 region has the DNA TGTGGTGCCAGGGACTACAATGAGCAGTTCTTC. Filled out from reference TRBV28 and TRBJ2-1, the complete variable domain reads DVKVTQSSRYLVKRTGEKVFLECVQDMDHENMFWYRQDPGLGLRLIYFSYDVKMKEKGDIPEGYSVSREKKERFSLILESASTNQTSMYLCGARDYNEQFFGPGTRLTVL.

V is TRBV5-5 and J is TRBJ2-4, with unresolved D. The length of the CDR3 is 14 residues. Between the trimmed V and J ends, which lost 6 bases and 7 bases, there was a span of 17 bases. The V gene's germline CDR1 is SGHKS and CDR2 YYEKEE (reference sequence). As DNA, the CDR3 is TGTGCCAGCAACCTAGATCCAGGAATCAACATTCAGTACTTC. It codes for CASNLDPGINIQYF. Looking up the rest from reference TRBV5-5 and TRBJ2-4 gives the full variable domain: DAGVTQSPTHLIKTRGQQVTLRCSPISGHKSVSWYQQVLGQGPQFIFQYYEKEERGRGNFPDRFSARQFPNYSSELNVNALLLGDSALYLCASNLDPGINIQYFGAGTRLSVL.